This T cell receptor (beta chain) was captured in a study of blood T cells in healthy people across ages. This clonotype was detected once. Using a J-beta primer mix together with a sample-barcoded 5' primer, a second PCR was run for about 7 to 12 cycles. Using its own MiXCR run on the 5' RACE reads, TCRdb lists one record per CDR3 protein. The sample has around 1,800,000 distinct CDR3 sequences; roughly two fifths are singletons. The material sequenced was blood. The origin of this receptor is a human donor in good health.

This CDR3 is CASSYAGQVIYGYTF. The CDR3 DNA reads as TGTGCCAGCAGCTACGCGGGGCAGGTGATCTATGGCTACACCTTC. J is TRBJ1-2 and V is TRBV6-2 or TRBV6-3; D is possibly TRBD1 (5 bases). Deletions cut 6 bases from V and 4 bases from J, with 18 bases between. Per the germline V gene, CDR1 is MNHEY and CDR2 is SVGEGT. This CDR3 has 15 residues.